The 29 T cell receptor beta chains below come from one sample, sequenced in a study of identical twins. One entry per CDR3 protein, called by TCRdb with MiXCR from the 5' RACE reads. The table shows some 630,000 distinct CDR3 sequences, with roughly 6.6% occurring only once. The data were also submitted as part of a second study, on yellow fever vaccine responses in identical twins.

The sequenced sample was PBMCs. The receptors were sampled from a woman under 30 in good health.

The CDR3 loop is CSVVRQHLNYGYTF. The CDR3 DNA follows: TGCAGCGTTGTTCGACAGCACCTTAACTATGGCTACACCTTC. The rearrangement joins TRBV29-1 to TRBJ1-2, with D tentatively TRBD1 (5 bases). The CDR3 has 14 amino acids. Trimming took 4 bases from V and 1 from J, leaving 13 bases between them. Germline CDR1 and CDR2: SQVTM and ANQGSEA.

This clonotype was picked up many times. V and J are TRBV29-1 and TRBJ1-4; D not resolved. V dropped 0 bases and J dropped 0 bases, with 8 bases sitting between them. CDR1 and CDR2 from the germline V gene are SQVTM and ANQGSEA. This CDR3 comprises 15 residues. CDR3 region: CSVEDMGATNEKLFF. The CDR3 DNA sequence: TGCAGCGTTGAAGATATGGGAGCAACTAATGAAAAACTGTTTTTT. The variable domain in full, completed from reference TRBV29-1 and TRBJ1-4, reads SAVISQKPSRDICQRGTSLTIQCQVDSQVTMMFWYRQQPGQSLTLIATANQGSEATYESGFVIDKFPISRPNLTFSTLTVSNMSPEDSSIYLCSVEDMGATNEKLFFGSGTQLSVL.

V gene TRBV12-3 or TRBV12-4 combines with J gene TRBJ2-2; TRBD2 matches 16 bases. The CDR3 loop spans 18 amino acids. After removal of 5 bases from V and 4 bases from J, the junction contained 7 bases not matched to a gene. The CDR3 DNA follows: TGTGCCAGCAGTGTTACCGGGACTAGCGGGAGGGCCACCGGGGAGCTGTTTTTT. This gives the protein CASSVTGTSGRATGELFF.

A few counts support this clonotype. CDR3 region: CASSLRPVVGSYNEQFF. CDR3 nucleotide sequence: TGTGCCAGCAGCTTAAGACCAGTGGTTGGGTCCTACAATGAGCAGTTCTTC. The chain is built from TRBV7-7 and TRBJ2-1; D gene unclear. The CDR3 spans 17 residues. Germline assignment: CDR1 SSHAT and CDR2 FNYEAQ (reference sequence). V was shortened by 2 bases and J by 1 base, with 15 bases between the two germline ends.

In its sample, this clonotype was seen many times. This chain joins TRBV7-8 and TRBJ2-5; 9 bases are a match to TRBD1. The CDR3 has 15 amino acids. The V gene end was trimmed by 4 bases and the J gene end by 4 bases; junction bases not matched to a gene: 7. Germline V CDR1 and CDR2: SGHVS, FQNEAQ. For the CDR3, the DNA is TGTGCCAGCAGCTCCAAGGACAGGGGAGTAGAGACCCAGTACTTC. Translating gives CASSSKDRGVETQYF.

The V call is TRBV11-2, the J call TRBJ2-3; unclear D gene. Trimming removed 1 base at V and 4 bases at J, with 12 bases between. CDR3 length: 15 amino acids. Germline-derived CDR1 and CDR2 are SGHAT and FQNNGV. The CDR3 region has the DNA TGTGCCAGCAGCTTAGGTAGTAGCCTGGCAGATACGCAGTATTTT. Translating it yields CASSLGSSLADTQYF.

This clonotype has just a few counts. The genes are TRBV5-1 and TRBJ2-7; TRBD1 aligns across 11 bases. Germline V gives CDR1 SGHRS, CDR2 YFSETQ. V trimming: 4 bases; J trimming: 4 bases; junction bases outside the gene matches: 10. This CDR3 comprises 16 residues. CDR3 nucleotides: TGCGCCAGCAGCCTGGTCAACGGACAGGGGGCTTACGAGCAGTACTTC. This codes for CASSLVNGQGAYEQYF. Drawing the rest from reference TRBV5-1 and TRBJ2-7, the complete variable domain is KAGVTQTPRYLIKTRGQQVTLSCSPISGHRSVSWYQQTPGQGLQFLFEYFSETQRNKGNFPGRFSGRQFSNSRSEMNVSTLELGDSALYLCASSLVNGQGAYEQYFGPGTRLTVT.

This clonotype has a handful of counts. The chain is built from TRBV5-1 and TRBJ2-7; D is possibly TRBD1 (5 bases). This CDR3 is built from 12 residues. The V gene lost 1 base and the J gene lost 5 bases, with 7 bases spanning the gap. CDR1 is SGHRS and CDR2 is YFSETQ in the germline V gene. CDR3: CASSLNRNEQYF. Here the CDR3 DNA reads TGCGCCAGCAGCTTGAACAGGAACGAGCAGTACTTC. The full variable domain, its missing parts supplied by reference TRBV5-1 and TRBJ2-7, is KAGVTQTPRYLIKTRGQQVTLSCSPISGHRSVSWYQQTPGQGLQFLFEYFSETQRNKGNFPGRFSGRQFSNSRSEMNVSTLELGDSALYLCASSLNRNEQYFGPGTRLTVT.

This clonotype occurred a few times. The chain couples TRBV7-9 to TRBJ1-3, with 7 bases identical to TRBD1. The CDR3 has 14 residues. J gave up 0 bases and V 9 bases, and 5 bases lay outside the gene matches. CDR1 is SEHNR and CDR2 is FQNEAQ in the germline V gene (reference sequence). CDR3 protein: CASERDSSGNTIYF. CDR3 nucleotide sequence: TGTGCCAGTGAACGGGACAGCTCTGGAAACACCATATATTTT.

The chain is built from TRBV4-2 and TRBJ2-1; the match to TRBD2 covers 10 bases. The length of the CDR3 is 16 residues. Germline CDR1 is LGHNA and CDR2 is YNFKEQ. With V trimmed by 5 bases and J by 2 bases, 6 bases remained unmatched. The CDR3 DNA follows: TGTGCCAGCAGCAAAGCCGGACTAGCGGCCTACAATGAGCAGTTCTTC. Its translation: CASSKAGLAAYNEQFF.

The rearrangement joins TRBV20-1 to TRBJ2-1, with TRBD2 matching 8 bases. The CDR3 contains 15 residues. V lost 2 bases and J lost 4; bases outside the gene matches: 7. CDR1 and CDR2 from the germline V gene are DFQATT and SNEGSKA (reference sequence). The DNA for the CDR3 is TGCAGTGCTAGACCGCCTAGCGGGCAATACAATGAGCAGTTCTTC. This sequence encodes CSARPPSGQYNEQFF.

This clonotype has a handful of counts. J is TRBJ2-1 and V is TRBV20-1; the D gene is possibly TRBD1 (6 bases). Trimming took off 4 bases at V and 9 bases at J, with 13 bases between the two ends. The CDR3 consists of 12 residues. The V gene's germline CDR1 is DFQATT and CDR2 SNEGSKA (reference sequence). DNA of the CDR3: TGCAGTGCTAAGGGGACACTCGCTGAGCAGTTCTTC. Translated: CSAKGTLAEQFF.

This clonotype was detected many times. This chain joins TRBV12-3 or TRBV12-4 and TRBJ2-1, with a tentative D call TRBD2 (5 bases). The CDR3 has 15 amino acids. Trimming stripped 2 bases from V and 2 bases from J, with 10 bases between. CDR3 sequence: CASSLHGMTYNEQFF. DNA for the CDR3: TGTGCCAGCAGTTTACACGGGATGACCTACAATGAGCAGTTCTTC.

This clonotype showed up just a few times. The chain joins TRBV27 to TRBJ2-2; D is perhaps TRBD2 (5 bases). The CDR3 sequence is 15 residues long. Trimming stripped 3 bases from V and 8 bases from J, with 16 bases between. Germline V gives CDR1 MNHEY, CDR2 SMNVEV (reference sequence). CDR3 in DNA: TGTGCCAGCAGTTTCGGACTTTTATTGATAGGGGAGCTGTTTTTT. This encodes CASSFGLLLIGELFF.

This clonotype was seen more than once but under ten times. The CDR3 reads CAISDTPAGISYNEQFF. CDR3 coding DNA: TGTGCCATCAGTGATACCCCAGCGGGAATTTCTTACAATGAGCAGTTCTTC. The rearrangement joins TRBV10-3 to TRBJ2-1; 7 bases line up with TRBD2. The length of the CDR3 is 17 residues. The V gene end was trimmed by 3 bases and the J gene end by 4 bases; junction bases not matched to a gene: 12. The germline gives CDR1 ENHRY, CDR2 SYGVKD.

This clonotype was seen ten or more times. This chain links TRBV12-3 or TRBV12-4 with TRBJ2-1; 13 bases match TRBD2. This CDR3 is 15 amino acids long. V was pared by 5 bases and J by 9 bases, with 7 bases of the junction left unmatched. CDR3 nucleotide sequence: TGTGCCAGCAGTCCCTGGACTAGCGGGAGACTTGAGCAGTTCTTC. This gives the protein CASSPWTSGRLEQFF.

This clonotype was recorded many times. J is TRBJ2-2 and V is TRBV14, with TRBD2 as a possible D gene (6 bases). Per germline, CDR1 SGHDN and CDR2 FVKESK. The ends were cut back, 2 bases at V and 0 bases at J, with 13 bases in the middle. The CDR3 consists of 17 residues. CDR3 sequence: CASSQLFGGTNTGELFF. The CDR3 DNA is TGTGCCAGCAGCCAACTTTTTGGCGGGACGAACACCGGGGAGCTGTTTTTT. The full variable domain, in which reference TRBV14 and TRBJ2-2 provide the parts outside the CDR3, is EAGVTQFPSHSVIEKGQTVTLRCDPISGHDNLYWYRRVMGKEIKFLLHFVKESKQDESGMPNNRFLAERTGGTYSTLKVQPAELEDSGVYFCASSQLFGGTNTGELFFGEGSRLTVL.

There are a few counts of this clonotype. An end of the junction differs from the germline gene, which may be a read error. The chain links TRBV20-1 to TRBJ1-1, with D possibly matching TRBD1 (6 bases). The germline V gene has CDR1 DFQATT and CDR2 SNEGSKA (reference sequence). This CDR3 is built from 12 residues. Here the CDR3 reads CSARGTGQEGFF. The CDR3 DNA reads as TGCAGTGCTAGAGGCACAGGGCAGGAAGGTTTCTTT.

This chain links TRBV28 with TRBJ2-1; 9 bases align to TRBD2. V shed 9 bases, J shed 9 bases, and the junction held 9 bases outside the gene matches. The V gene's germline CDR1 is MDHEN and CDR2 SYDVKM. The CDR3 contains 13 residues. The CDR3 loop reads CASSGGGFSEQFF. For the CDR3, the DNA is TGTGCCAGTAGCGGGGGTGGGTTCAGTGAGCAGTTCTTC.

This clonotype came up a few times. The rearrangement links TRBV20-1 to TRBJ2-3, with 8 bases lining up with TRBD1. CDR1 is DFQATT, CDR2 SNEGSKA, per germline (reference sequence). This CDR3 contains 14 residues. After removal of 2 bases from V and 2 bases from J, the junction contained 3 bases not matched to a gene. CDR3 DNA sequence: TGCAGTGCTAGAATGGACAGGGCCACAGATACGCAGTATTTT. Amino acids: CSARMDRATDTQYF.

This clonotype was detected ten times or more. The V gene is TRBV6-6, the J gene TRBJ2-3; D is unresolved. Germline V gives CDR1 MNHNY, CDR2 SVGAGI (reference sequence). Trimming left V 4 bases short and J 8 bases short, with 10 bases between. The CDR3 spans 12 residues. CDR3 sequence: CASSSITGTQYF. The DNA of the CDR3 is TGTGCCAGCAGTTCGATTACGGGTACGCAGTATTTT.

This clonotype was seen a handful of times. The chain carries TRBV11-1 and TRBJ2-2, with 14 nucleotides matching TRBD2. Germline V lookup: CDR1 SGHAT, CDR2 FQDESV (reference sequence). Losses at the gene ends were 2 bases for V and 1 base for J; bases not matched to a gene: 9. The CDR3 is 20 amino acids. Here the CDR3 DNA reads TGTGCCAGCAGCTTACTCGGGACTAGCGGGAGTTGGGGGAACACCGGGGAGCTGTTTTTT. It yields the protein CASSLLGTSGSWGNTGELFF.

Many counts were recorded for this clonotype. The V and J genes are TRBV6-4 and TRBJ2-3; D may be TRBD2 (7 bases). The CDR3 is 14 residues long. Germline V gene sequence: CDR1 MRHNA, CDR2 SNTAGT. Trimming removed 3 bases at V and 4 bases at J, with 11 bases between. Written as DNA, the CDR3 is TGTGCCAGCAGTGAATCGGGGGGCGCAGATACGCAGTATTTT. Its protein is CASSESGGADTQYF.

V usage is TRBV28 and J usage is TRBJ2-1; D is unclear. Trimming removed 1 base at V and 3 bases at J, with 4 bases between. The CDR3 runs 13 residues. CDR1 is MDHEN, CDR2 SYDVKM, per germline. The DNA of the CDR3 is TGTGCCAGCAGTTTATTCGGCTACAATGAGCAGTTCTTC. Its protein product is CASSLFGYNEQFF.

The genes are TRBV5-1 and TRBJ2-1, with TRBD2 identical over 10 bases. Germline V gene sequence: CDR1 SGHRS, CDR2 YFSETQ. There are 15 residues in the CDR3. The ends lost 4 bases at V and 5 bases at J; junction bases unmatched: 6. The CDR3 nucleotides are TGCGCCAGCAGCACAGGACTAGCGGAGGACAATGAGCAGTTCTTC. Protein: CASSTGLAEDNEQFF.

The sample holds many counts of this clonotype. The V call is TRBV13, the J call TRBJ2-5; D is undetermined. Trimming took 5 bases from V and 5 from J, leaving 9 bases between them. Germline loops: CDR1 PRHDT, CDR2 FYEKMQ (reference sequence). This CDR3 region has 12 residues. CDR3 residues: CASSVAPETQYF. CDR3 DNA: TGTGCCAGCAGCGTCGCCCCGGAGACCCAGTACTTC. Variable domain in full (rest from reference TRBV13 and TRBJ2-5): AAGVIQSPRHLIKEKRETATLKCYPIPRHDTVYWYQQGPGQDPQFLISFYEKMQSDKGSIPDRFSAQQFSDYHSELNMSSLELGDSALYFCASSVAPETQYFGPGTRLLVL.

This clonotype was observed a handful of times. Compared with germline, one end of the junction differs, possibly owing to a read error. The CDR3 sequence is CVSSSTDRVRLAFF. CDR3 nucleotides: TGTGTCAGCAGTTCCACCGACAGGGTACGATTAGCTTTCTTT. The chain employs TRBV27 and TRBJ1-1; 7 bases match TRBD1. The CDR3 contains 14 residues. Per germline, CDR1 MNHEY and CDR2 SMNVEV (reference sequence).

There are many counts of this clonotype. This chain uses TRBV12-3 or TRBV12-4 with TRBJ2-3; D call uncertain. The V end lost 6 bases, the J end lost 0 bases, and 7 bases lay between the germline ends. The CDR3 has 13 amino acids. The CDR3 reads CASRPDSTDTQYF. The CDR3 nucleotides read TGTGCCAGCAGGCCCGACAGCACAGATACGCAGTATTTT.

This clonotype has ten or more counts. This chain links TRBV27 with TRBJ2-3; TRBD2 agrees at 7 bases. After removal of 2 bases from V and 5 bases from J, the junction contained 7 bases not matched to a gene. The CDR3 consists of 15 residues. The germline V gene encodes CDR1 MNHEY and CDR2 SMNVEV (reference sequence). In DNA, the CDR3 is TGTGCCAGCAGTTTAAGGTTGGGGAGGGAAGATACGCAGTATTTT. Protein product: CASSLRLGREDTQYF.